A single sample gave rise to the 11 T cell receptor beta chains below, sequenced in a study of blood T cell repertoires in COVID-19. Clones were read by immunoSEQ multiplex PCR, and TCRdb kept only the in-frame ones, dropping some. Of 220,000 or so clones in the sample, about four fifths are singletons; the top ten hold 1.3%. Sequencing input: PBMCs or T cells enriched from blood (not recorded which). These receptor sequences come from a woman aged 40 to 50 with acute COVID-19.

This sequence joins TRBV7-9 and TRBJ1-1, with D hard to call. This CDR3 has 15 amino acids. Between the trimmed V and J ends, which lost 2 bases and 2 bases, there was a span of 12 bases. Germline V lookup: CDR1 SEHNR, CDR2 FQNEAQ (reference sequence). The CDR3 spells CASSLRGGLNTEAFF. CDR3 coding DNA: TGTGCCAGCAGCTTACGGGGTGGGCTTAACACTGAAGCTTTCTTT.

This clone was counted a single time. The chain is built from TRBV20-1 and TRBJ1-1, with D possibly matching TRBD1 (5 bases). The CDR3 extends over 17 amino acids. Trimming removed 3 bases from V and 0 bases from J, with 20 bases in between. CDR1 and CDR2 (germline): DFQATT, SNEGSKA (reference sequence). The CDR3 is CSASAGGDGNLNTEAFF. CDR3 bases: TGCAGTGCTAGTGCCGGGGGGGATGGAAATCTGAACACTGAAGCTTTCTTT.

The chain uses TRBV29-1 and TRBJ2-7; a possible D gene is TRBD1 (6 bases). The length of the CDR3 is 14 residues. V was pared by 2 bases and J by 5 bases, with 16 bases between. Germline assignment: CDR1 SQVTM and CDR2 ANQGSEA. The CDR3 bases are TGCAGCGTTGAAATCCTACAGGGCCGGAACGAGCAGTACTTC. This translates into CSVEILQGRNEQYF.

V gene TRBV3-1 (or the pseudogene TRBV3-2) combines with J gene TRBJ2-1, with TRBD1 identical over 7 bases. CDR1 LGHDT and CDR2 YNNKEL come from the germline V gene (reference sequence). CDR3 length: 16 residues. Trimming at V came to 4 bases and at J to 0 bases, leaving 6 bases not matched to a gene. The CDR3 nucleotides read TGTGCCAGCAGCCGGGGTCAGGGGGTCTCCTACAATGAGCAGTTCTTC. This sequence encodes CASSRGQGVSYNEQFF.

The chain couples TRBV7-9 to TRBJ2-1; 9 nucleotides agree with TRBD2. Trimming took 5 bases from V and 2 from J; bases not matched to a gene: 4. This CDR3 has 15 residues. Germline V gene lookup returns CDR1 SEHNR and CDR2 FQNEAQ (reference sequence). CDR3 in amino acids: CASSLSGSAYNEQFF. In DNA, the CDR3 is TGTGCCAGCAGCCTTAGCGGGAGTGCCTACAATGAGCAGTTCTTC.

The rearrangement uses TRBV5-8 and TRBJ2-1; D is unresolved. V was shortened by 4 bases and J by 1 base, with 6 bases between the two germline ends. Germline assignment: CDR1 SGHTS and CDR2 YDEGEE. The CDR3 totals 13 residues. The CDR3: CASSRYSYNEQFF. CDR3 sequence (DNA): TGTGCCAGCAGCCGCTATTCCTACAATGAGCAGTTCTTC.

This rearrangement joins TRBV4-3 to TRBJ2-2; D perhaps matches TRBD2 (5 bases). The CDR3 runs to 17 residues. The V and J ends lost 4 bases and 2 bases respectively, with 17 bases between them. Germline CDR1 and CDR2: LGHNA and YSLEER. For the CDR3, the DNA is TGCGCCAGCAGCCTTCTTGCCTCGGGAACCAACACCGGGGAGCTGTTTTTT. Encoded protein: CASSLLASGTNTGELFF.

The chain combines TRBV7-8 with TRBJ1-2; D gene ambiguous. The CDR3 covers 14 residues. With 5 bases removed from V and 5 bases from J, the gap between germline ends came to 15 bases. The germline V gene encodes CDR1 SGHVS and CDR2 FQNEAQ. The CDR3 nucleotides read TGTGCCAGCAGCCGGGTCCGGGAGGCATATGGCTACACCTTC. It encodes CASSRVREAYGYTF.

The chain employs TRBV25-1 and TRBJ2-5; 11 nucleotides line up with TRBD2. Per germline, CDR1 MGHDK and CDR2 SYGVNS. With V trimmed by 2 bases and J by 1 base, 6 bases remained unmatched. The CDR3 spans 17 residues. The CDR3 reads CASSEGKTSGAQETQYF. For the CDR3, the DNA is TGTGCCAGCAGTGAAGGGAAGACTAGCGGGGCCCAAGAGACCCAGTACTTC.

The chain joins TRBV29-1 to TRBJ1-2; a possible D gene is TRBD1 (5 bases). The ends were cut back, 4 bases at V and 0 bases at J, with 9 bases in the middle. CDR3 length: 13 residues. Per germline, CDR1 SQVTM and CDR2 ANQGSEA. The CDR3 region is CSVAQGTNYGYTF. CDR3 DNA sequence: TGCAGCGTTGCGCAGGGTACTAACTATGGCTACACCTTC.

J is TRBJ1-4 and V is TRBV9, with 7 bases identical to TRBD1. J gave up 7 bases and V 4 bases, and 4 bases lay outside the gene matches. This CDR3 is built from 13 residues. Germline V gives CDR1 SGDLS, CDR2 YYNGEE. The CDR3 DNA reads as TGTGCCAGCAGCCCCGGGACAGTTGAAAAACTGTTTTTT. It translates to CASSPGTVEKLFF.